Listed below are T cell receptor beta chains from one sample, sequenced in a study of control samples from healthy donors and cancer patients. TCRdb keeps only in-frame clones here, not all; method: immunoSEQ multiplex PCR. The data show about 150,000 clones, around nine tenths seen once. Sequencing was performed on blood. These receptors all come from a woman aged 25-40 years in good health. The CDR3 runs from the conserved cysteine through the conserved F or W. Each record gives: J gene, D gene, V gene, clone size, CDR3 protein, CDR3 DNA. D genes are given only for firm matches. For some rows the clone size is stated as once, few or many, or as a class when expanded; others skip it.

>TRBJ2-7|.|TRBV28|.
CASRVGGNSYEQYF
TGTGCCAGCAGGGTGGGCGGTAACTCCTACGAGCAGTACTTC
>TRBJ1-1|.|TRBV11-2|.
CASRSYTGAGTEAFF
TGTGCCAGCAGGAGTTACACGGGGGCCGGCACTGAAGCTTTCTTT
>TRBJ1-1|.|TRBV6-5|once
CASSYGAGNTEAFF
TGTGCCAGCAGTTATGGGGCAGGGAACACTGAAGCTTTCTTT
>TRBJ1-1|.|TRBV6-6|.
CASSYSNGVNTEAFF
TGTGCCAGCAGTTACTCGAACGGGGTGAACACTGAAGCTTTCTTT
>TRBJ2-7|TRBD2|TRBV9|once
CASSVIAGAPSYEQYF
TGTGCCAGCAGCGTTATAGCGGGAGCCCCTTCCTACGAGCAGTACTTC
>TRBJ2-1|TRBD2|TRBV12-3/TRBV12-4|.
CASTPAGVPEQFF
TGTGCCAGCACCCCAGCGGGAGTCCCTGAGCAGTTCTTC
>TRBJ2-2|.|TRBV24-1|.
CATSAPGQFANTGELFF
TGTGCCACCAGTGCCCCAGGACAGTTCGCGAACACCGGGGAGCTGTTTTTT
>TRBJ2-1|.|TRBV27|.
CASSLGPGDYNEQFF
TGTGCCAGCAGTCTCGGGCCCGGGGATTACAATGAGCAGTTCTTC
>TRBJ2-7|.|TRBV5-6|.
CASSFTYEQYF
TGTGCCAGCAGCTTTACCTACGAGCAGTACTTC
>TRBJ2-1|.|TRBV3-1/TRBV3-2|.
CASSQEGAGSLGGEDNEQFF
TGTGCCAGCAGCCAAGAAGGGGCTGGTAGTTTAGGAGGAGAAGACAATGAGCAGTTCTTC
>TRBJ1-3|.|TRBV9|.
CASSVREWSGNTIYF
TGTGCCAGCAGCGTCAGGGAATGGAGCGGAAACACCATATATTTT
>TRBJ2-2|.|TRBV19|.
CASNEGRNTGELFF
TGTGCCAGTAACGAGGGGAGGAACACCGGGGAGCTGTTTTTT
>TRBJ2-1|.|TRBV28|once
CASNPSRGHNEQFF
TGTGCCAGCAACCCTTCCAGGGGCCACAATGAGCAGTTCTTC
>TRBJ2-1|.|TRBV7-2|.
CASSLSVLEGVLGNEQFF
TGTGCCAGCAGCTTAAGCGTGTTGGAAGGGGTTCTAGGCAATGAGCAGTTCTTC
>TRBJ1-2|TRBD1|TRBV27|.
CASSPQRAGQGPYGYTF
TGTGCCAGCAGCCCTCAAAGGGCCGGACAGGGCCCCTATGGCTACACCTTC
>TRBJ2-3|TRBD2|TRBV10-3|.
CAISGGGLAGGPGTDTQYF
TGTGCCATCAGTGGCGGGGGACTAGCGGGAGGGCCGGGGACAGATACGCAGTATTTT
>TRBJ1-1|TRBD1|TRBV9|.
CASSVRTGDPYTEAFF
TGTGCCAGCAGCGTACGCACAGGGGACCCCTACACTGAAGCTTTCTTT
>TRBJ2-6|.|TRBV5-5|.
CASSLGASGANVLTF
TGTGCCAGCAGCTTGGGCGCCTCTGGGGCCAACGTCCTGACTTTC
>TRBJ1-1|.|TRBV11-2|.
CASSFGVTEAFF
TGTGCCAGCAGCTTCGGGGTCACTGAAGCTTTCTTT
>TRBJ1-1|.|TRBV19|.
CASSIDGRTEAFF
TGTGCCAGTAGTATAGATGGGAGGACTGAAGCTTTCTTT
>TRBJ2-7|TRBD1|TRBV7-9|few
CASSNTDRHEQYF
TGTGCCAGCAGCAACACGGACAGGCACGAGCAGTACTTC
>TRBJ2-5|.|TRBV5-1|.
CASTRLPRETQYF
TGCGCCAGCACAAGACTCCCGAGGGAGACCCAGTACTTC
>TRBJ2-7|TRBD2|TRBV11-2|.
CASSHLTSGRYYEQYF
TGTGCCAGCAGCCACCTGACTAGCGGGCGATACTACGAGCAGTACTTC
>TRBJ2-7|.|TRBV4-1|.
CASSQDEVGTYEQYF
TGCGCCAGCAGCCAAGACGAAGTCGGAACCTACGAGCAGTACTTC
>TRBJ2-7|TRBD2|TRBV7-9|.
CASSFAGVNEQYF
TGTGCCAGCAGCTTTGCGGGAGTGAACGAGCAGTACTTC
>TRBJ2-5|TRBD2|TRBV10-1|.
CASSELAGEGTQYF
TGCGCCAGCAGTGAGCTAGCGGGAGAGGGGACCCAGTACTTC
>TRBJ1-5|TRBD1|TRBV2|.
CASSRTGQGQPQHF
TGTGCCAGCAGCCGGACAGGGCAGGGGCAGCCCCAGCATTTT
>TRBJ2-5|.|TRBV5-1|.
CASSLQETQYF
TGCGCCAGCAGCTTGCAAGAGACCCAGTACTTC
>TRBJ2-7|.|TRBV9|.
CASSPGQFSYEQYF
TGTGCCAGCAGCCCCGGACAGTTCTCCTACGAGCAGTACTTC
>TRBJ2-5|TRBD1|TRBV6-5|.
CASILQGAETQYF
TGTGCCAGCATTCTACAGGGGGCTGAGACCCAGTACTTC
>TRBJ1-2|.|TRBV19|.
CASSPARILYYGYTF
TGTGCCAGTAGTCCGGCCAGGATCCTCTACTATGGCTACACCTTC
>TRBJ1-4|.|TRBV28|.
CASSLAGAGATNEKLFF
TGTGCCAGCAGTTTAGCAGGGGCAGGGGCAACTAATGAAAAACTGTTTTTT
>TRBJ1-1|.|TRBV18|.
CASSPVTGNTEAFF
TGTGCCAGCTCACCAGTCACGGGGAACACTGAAGCTTTCTTT
>TRBJ2-3|.|TRBV11-3|.
CASRGTSTDTQYF
TGTGCCAGCCGGGGGACTAGCACAGATACGCAGTATTTT
>TRBJ1-1|.|TRBV28|.
CASSPNRENTEAFF
TGTGCCAGCAGTCCCAATCGGGAGAACACTGAAGCTTTCTTT
>TRBJ2-7|.|TRBV6-2/TRBV6-3|few
CASSPEGEHDEQYF
TGTGCCAGCAGTCCCGAGGGGGAGCACGACGAGCAGTACTTC
>TRBJ2-5|.|TRBV7-8|.
CASSLGHRGGGETQYF
TGTGCCAGCAGCTTAGGGCACAGGGGCGGGGGAGAGACCCAGTACTTC
>TRBJ1-2|.|TRBV6-5|.
CASRYLSDYGYTF
TGTGCCAGCCGGTATTTGTCGGACTATGGCTACACCTTC
>TRBJ2-2|.|TRBV19|.
CASSIAGGGTGELFF
TGTGCCAGTAGTATAGCCGGGGGCGGCACCGGGGAGCTGTTTTTT
>TRBJ2-1|.|TRBV6-5|.
CASSYKETDNEQFF
TGTGCCAGCAGTTACAAGGAGACAGACAATGAGCAGTTCTTC
>TRBJ2-2|.|TRBV29-1|.
CSVSFRGSGELFF
TGCAGCGTTAGCTTCAGGGGATCCGGGGAGCTGTTTTTT
>TRBJ1-1|TRBD1|TRBV7-6|.
CASSFMTGHTEAFF
TGTGCCAGCAGCTTCATGACAGGGCACACTGAAGCTTTCTTT
>TRBJ1-5|TRBD1|TRBV19|.
CASSPGDRGANQPQHF
TGTGCCAGTAGTCCGGGGGACAGGGGAGCCAATCAGCCCCAGCATTTT
>TRBJ2-4|TRBD1|TRBV11-1|.
CASSIDRGIQNIQYF
TGTGCCAGCAGCATTGACAGGGGCATCCAAAACATTCAGTACTTC
>TRBJ1-2|TRBD1|TRBV9|.
CASSGARDRGNVDYGYTF
TGTGCCAGCAGCGGCGCCCGGGACAGGGGGAATGTTGACTATGGCTACACCTTC
>TRBJ1-4|TRBD1|TRBV4-2|.
CASSQEWTGSEKLFF
TGTGCCAGCAGCCAAGAGTGGACAGGGTCCGAAAAACTGTTTTTT
>TRBJ2-7|.|TRBV19|once
CARMDPPKLLYEQYF
TGTGCCAGGATGGACCCACCGAAACTTCTTTACGAGCAGTACTTC
>TRBJ2-3|.|TRBV7-8|.
CASSLDGTSTDTQYF
TGTGCCAGCAGCTTGGATGGAACTAGCACAGATACGCAGTATTTT
>TRBJ1-2|.|TRBV2|.
CASGEASNYGYTF
TGTGCCAGCGGGGAGGCATCTAACTATGGCTACACCTTC
>TRBJ2-6|TRBD2|TRBV9|.
CASSVGLAGNGANVLTF
TGTGCCAGCAGCGTAGGTCTAGCGGGTAATGGGGCCAACGTCCTGACTTTC
>TRBJ2-7|TRBD1|TRBV28|.
CASSPTGAKWWEQYF
TGTGCCAGCAGCCCCACAGGGGCCAAGTGGTGGGAGCAGTACTTC
>TRBJ2-3|.|TRBV9|.
CASSQSSGTDTQYF
TGTGCCAGCAGCCAGTCTTCGGGCACAGATACGCAGTATTTT
>TRBJ1-3|.|TRBV6-6|.
CASSYLTGGNTIYF
TGTGCCAGCAGTTATTTGACAGGCGGAAACACCATATATTTT
>TRBJ2-7|.|TRBV15|once
CATSRDIPGAYEQYF
TGTGCCACCAGCAGAGATATTCCAGGGGCCTACGAGCAGTACTTC